This T cell receptor (beta chain) was captured in a study of T-cell reconstitution after alpha-beta-depleted transplantation in children. A library of TCRbeta sequences, prepared with unique molecular identifiers, was generated. TCRdb reprocessed the PCR reads via MiXCR and lists one record per CDR3 protein. The repertoire holds hundreds of thousands of distinct CDR3 sequences, with 7.5% to 9.5% as singletons. Study results and caveats: The high TCRbeta diversity at day 60 in some patients came from surviving recipient T cells and thymic progenitors. Expanded graft clones, several hundred of them, were reportedly the source of alpha-beta T cells about two months after transplant. One year post-transplant, T-cell counts and diversity were largely derived from T cells produced anew.

CDR1 is SQVTM, CDR2 ANQGSEA, per germline. The CDR3 runs 15 residues. Trimming removed 1 base from V and 3 bases from J, with 15 bases in between. This clonotype was seen ten or more times. The target antigen is unknown. Source: PBMCs, mostly from graft donor cells, taken 180 days after TCRalphabeta/CD19-depleted stem cell transplant. This receptor was obtained from a male patient under 18 who had a stem cell transplant for acute lymphoblastic leukemia, so the T cells may come from the graft donor. The rearrangement joins TRBV29-1 to TRBJ1-2, with D perhaps matching TRBD1 (5 bases). Written as DNA, the CDR3 is TGCAGCGTTGAAGCCCCGGGGAGGGGAGACTATGGCTACACCTTC. Translating it yields CSVEAPGRGDYGYTF.